A single sample gave rise to the 23 T cell receptor beta chains below, sequenced in a study of CD4+ T cells in melanoma. Profiling relied on immunoSEQ multiplex PCR, and the TCRdb table lists in-frame clones only, not all of them. The data hold fewer than 55,000 clones, with 80% to 90% observed a single time. The sample comprised peripheral blood. These receptors were collected from a human donor with melanoma.

The rearrangement joins TRBV7-4 to TRBJ2-7; TRBD1 agrees at 10 bases. The V gene's germline CDR1 is SGHVT and CDR2 SQSDAQ. This CDR3 is built from 15 residues. Trimming removed 6 bases from V and 6 bases from J; junction bases left unmatched: 11. The CDR3: CASSPIPGQGFEQYF. The CDR3 DNA reads TGTGCCAGCAGTCCTATACCGGGACAGGGGTTCGAGCAGTACTTC.

The chain combines TRBV5-4 with TRBJ1-2, with 7 bases fitting TRBD1. This CDR3 comprises 14 residues. The ends lost 5 bases at V and 3 bases at J; junction bases unmatched: 7. Germline V gene lookup returns CDR1 SGHNT and CDR2 YYREEE (reference sequence). This CDR3 is CASSSGTADYGYTF. DNA for the CDR3: TGTGCCAGCAGTTCGGGGACAGCTGACTATGGCTACACCTTC.

The genes are TRBV9 and TRBJ1-1; perhaps TRBD1 as D (5 bases). There are 14 residues in the CDR3. Trimming took 3 bases from V and 1 from J, leaving 10 bases between them. CDR1 and CDR2 from the germline V gene are SGDLS and YYNGEE. The CDR3 is CASSEGTQNTEAFF. The CDR3 nucleotides are TGTGCCAGCAGCGAGGGGACCCAGAACACTGAAGCTTTCTTT. The whole variable domain, filled in from reference TRBV9 and TRBJ1-1, reads DSGVTQTPKHLITATGQRVTLRCSPRSGDLSVYWYQQSLDQGLQFLIQYYNGEERAKGNILERFSAQQFPDLHSELNLSSLELGDSALYFCASSEGTQNTEAFFGQGTRLTVV.

This clone has more than one count but fewer than ten. The chain links TRBV5-4 to TRBJ2-5, with TRBD2 matching 10 bases. V shed 1 base and J 5 bases; nucleotides not matched to a gene: 11. Looked up from germline, CDR1 is SGHNT and CDR2 is YYREEE (reference sequence). This CDR3 comprises 17 residues. This CDR3 is CASSLIFSGGGGETQYF. The CDR3 bases are TGTGCCAGCAGCTTGATTTTCAGCGGGGGGGGCGGGGAGACCCAGTACTTC.

The V and J genes are TRBV19 and TRBJ2-7, with D unresolved. Germline CDR1 is LNHDA and CDR2 is SQIVND (reference sequence). Trimming removed 2 bases at V and 3 bases at J, with 11 bases between. This CDR3 is built from 14 residues. CDR3 loop: CASSISHRIYEQYF. The CDR3 DNA is TGTGCCAGTAGTATATCACACAGAATCTACGAGCAGTACTTC. Full variable domain (rest looked up from reference TRBV19 and TRBJ2-7): DGGITQSPKYLFRKEGQNVTLSCEQNLNHDAMYWYRQDPGQGLRLIYYSQIVNDFQKGDIAEGYSVSREKKESFPLTVTSAQKNPTAFYLCASSISHRIYEQYFGPGTRLTVT.

V and J are TRBV21-1 and TRBJ2-3. TRBV21-1 is a recognized pseudogene. CDR3 length equals 12 residues. CDR3 coding DNA: TGTGCCATCCAGCCATCCACAGATACGCAGTATTTT. Protein sequence: CAIQPSTDTQYF.

This chain connects TRBV9 to TRBJ1-1; a possible D gene is TRBD1 (6 bases). Germline lookup yields CDR1 SGDLS and CDR2 YYNGEE. The CDR3 length is 14 residues. Trimming took off 4 bases at V and 3 bases at J, with 13 bases between the two ends. The CDR3 loop is CASSPSGGHTEAFF. The CDR3 nucleotides read TGTGCCAGCAGCCCATCGGGGGGCCACACTGAAGCTTTCTTT.

V and J are TRBV15 and TRBJ2-1; possibly TRBD2 for D (5 bases). Trimming shortened V by 6 bases and J by 0 bases, and 12 bases separated the two germline ends. Germline V lookup: CDR1 LNHNV, CDR2 YYDKDF (reference sequence). CDR3 length: 15 amino acids. The DNA for the CDR3 is TGTGCCACCAGGTCGGACTCTAGCTCCTACAATGAGCAGTTCTTC. Protein product: CATRSDSSSYNEQFF.

V usage is TRBV7-9 and J usage is TRBJ1-1, with 10 bases aligning to TRBD1. The CDR3 extends over 15 amino acids. The trim removed 4 bases at V and 5 bases at J, leaving 7 bases unmatched. Germline loops: CDR1 SEHNR, CDR2 FQNEAQ (reference sequence). CDR3 sequence reads: CASSSRDRGLTEAFF. CDR3 sequence (DNA): TGTGCCAGCAGCTCCAGGGACAGGGGACTAACTGAAGCTTTCTTT.

This sequence joins TRBV5-6 and TRBJ2-5; perhaps TRBD2 as D (7 bases). The CDR3 is 17 amino acids. CDR1 is SGHDT, CDR2 YYEEEE, per germline. Trimming removed 4 bases from V and 5 bases from J, with 24 bases in between. The DNA for the CDR3 is TGTGCCAGCAGCGAACCTTCAAGGGGGGGGCCTTTGGAGACCCAGTACTTC. This sequence encodes CASSEPSRGGPLETQYF.

The chain uses TRBV5-1 and TRBJ1-6; D perhaps matches TRBD1 (5 bases). With 0 bases removed from V and 6 bases from J, the gap between germline ends came to 13 bases. Germline loops: CDR1 SGHRS, CDR2 YFSETQ. The CDR3 consists of 16 residues. This CDR3 reads CASSLGADTGNSPLHF. CDR3 in DNA: TGCGCCAGCAGCTTGGGGGCGGACACGGGTAATTCACCCCTCCACTTT. Full variable domain (outside the CDR3, taken from reference TRBV5-1 and TRBJ1-6): KAGVTQTPRYLIKTRGQQVTLSCSPISGHRSVSWYQQTPGQGLQFLFEYFSETQRNKGNFPGRFSGRQFSNSRSEMNVSTLELGDSALYLCASSLGADTGNSPLHFGNGTRLTVT.

In this sample, this clone turned up a few times. The chain uses TRBV9 and TRBJ1-1, with 8 bases that match TRBD1. This CDR3 contains 18 residues. Germline CDR1 SGDLS, CDR2 YYNGEE. V dropped 0 bases and J dropped 1; count of bases not matched to a gene: 11. The CDR3 region is CASSVEGQGADGNTEAFF. The CDR3 DNA follows: TGTGCCAGCAGCGTAGAAGGTCAGGGGGCGGATGGGAACACTGAAGCTTTCTTT.

A few counts support this clone. The chain recombines TRBV7-9 with TRBJ1-1, with TRBD1 matching over 8 bases. This CDR3 has 15 amino acids. V lost 5 bases to trimming and J lost 0 bases; unmatched junction nucleotides: 5. Germline V lookup: CDR1 SEHNR, CDR2 FQNEAQ (reference sequence). The CDR3 DNA reads as TGTGCCAGCAGCCAACGGACAGGGATGAACACTGAAGCTTTCTTT. This encodes CASSQRTGMNTEAFF. The full variable domain, rest sourced from reference TRBV7-9 and TRBJ1-1, is DTGVSQNPRHKITKRGQNVTFRCDPISEHNRLYWYRQTLGQGPEFLTYFQNEAQLEKSRLLSDRFSAERPKGSFSTLEIQRTEQGDSAMYLCASSQRTGMNTEAFFGQGTRLTVV.

This sequence joins TRBV6-1 and TRBJ1-3; 8 bases map to TRBD1. Looked up from germline, CDR1 is MNHNS and CDR2 is SASEGT. There are 14 residues in the CDR3. The trim removed 4 bases at V and 3 bases at J, leaving 2 bases unmatched. CDR3 region: CASSGQGNGNTIYF. CDR3 bases: TGTGCCAGCAGTGGACAGGGGAATGGAAACACCATATATTTT.

This clone appeared once. The V gene is TRBV19, the J gene TRBJ2-1, with D possibly called TRBD1 or TRBD2 (7 bases each). Germline V gene sequence: CDR1 LNHDA, CDR2 SQIVND (reference sequence). Trimming shortened V by 5 bases and J by 7 bases, and 12 bases separated the two germline ends. This CDR3 comprises 13 residues. CDR3 in DNA: TGTGCCAGTAGTCAGGGGGGGCTGAATGAGCAGTTCTTC. Translated, it gives CASSQGGLNEQFF. Drawing the rest from reference TRBV19 and TRBJ2-1, the complete variable domain is DGGITQSPKYLFRKEGQNVTLSCEQNLNHDAMYWYRQDPGQGLRLIYYSQIVNDFQKGDIAEGYSVSREKKESFPLTVTSAQKNPTAFYLCASSQGGLNEQFFGPGTRLTVL.

The chain recombines TRBV19 with TRBJ2-2; 7 positions match TRBD2. Germline V gene data show CDR1 as LNHDA and CDR2 as SQIVND (reference sequence). V trimming: 4 bases; J trimming: 6 bases; junction bases outside the gene matches: 8. There are 15 residues in the CDR3. The DNA of the CDR3 is TGTGCCAGTAGTACTGGACTAGAAGGGGCCGGGGAGCTGTTTTTT. It yields the protein CASSTGLEGAGELFF.

This clone was counted a single time. The chain couples TRBV7-9 to TRBJ2-2, with 9 bases lining up with TRBD1. The trim removed 5 bases at V and 6 bases at J, leaving 7 bases unmatched. This CDR3 comprises 15 residues. Germline V CDR1 and CDR2: SEHNR, FQNEAQ (reference sequence). The DNA for the CDR3 is TGTGCCAGCAGCCGGACAGGGGTGCTCGCCGGGGAGCTGTTTTTT. Translation gives CASSRTGVLAGELFF.

The rearrangement joins TRBV19 to TRBJ2-5, with D perhaps matching TRBD2 (6 bases). V was cut by 7 bases and J by 2 bases, with 17 bases left in between. The length of the CDR3 is 15 residues. Germline CDR1 LNHDA, CDR2 SQIVND (reference sequence). CDR3 nucleotide sequence: TGTGCCAGTACCCCCAACCGGGACTTACAAGAGACCCAGTACTTC. It is translated as CASTPNRDLQETQYF.

The chain carries TRBV29-1 and TRBJ2-2; no reliable D call. There are 14 residues in the CDR3. Looked up from germline, CDR1 is SQVTM and CDR2 is ANQGSEA. V lost 2 bases and J lost 6, with 13 bases in between. CDR3 loop: CSVEYVGSAGELFF. The CDR3 region has the DNA TGCAGCGTTGAATATGTAGGCTCGGCCGGGGAGCTGTTTTTT.

Only a few counts were recorded for this clone. Other DNA sequences from this sample encode an identical CDR3 as well. V usage is TRBV5-1 and J usage is TRBJ2-2; 14 bases map to TRBD2. V lost 4 bases to trimming and J lost 7 bases; unmatched junction nucleotides: 6. This CDR3 is built from 16 residues. Germline CDR1 reads SGHRS; CDR2 reads YFSETQ. The CDR3 coding sequence is TGCGCCAGCAGCGGACTAGCGGGGGGCATCATCGGGGAGCTGTTTTTT. Protein: CASSGLAGGIIGELFF.

V and J are TRBV9 and TRBJ1-2; D is unclear. From germline, CDR1 is SGDLS and CDR2 YYNGEE. Trimming took off 4 bases at V and 8 bases at J, with 15 bases between the two ends. This CDR3 has 13 residues. DNA for the CDR3: TGTGCCAGCAGCTCTCTGGAGGGATACGGCTACACCTTC. It codes for CASSSLEGYGYTF.

The genes are TRBV4-1 and TRBJ1-4, with a weak D call TRBD1 (5 bases). The CDR3 runs 17 residues. Trimming shortened V by 0 bases and J by 11 bases, and 22 bases separated the two germline ends. Germline V CDR1 and CDR2: MGHRA, YSYEKL. The CDR3 DNA follows: TGCGCCAGCAGCCAAGATGTTTCCGGGGGGATGGAGAGGAAACTGTTTTTT. This sequence encodes CASSQDVSGGMERKLFF.

The genes are TRBV4-2 and TRBJ2-7; 8 positions match TRBD2. V shed 3 bases and J 5 bases; nucleotides not matched to a gene: 9. In germline, CDR1 is LGHNA, CDR2 YNFKEQ. The CDR3 consists of 15 residues. As DNA, the CDR3 is TGTGCCAGCAGCCACGAGGTTAGCGGGGTTGACGAGCAGTACTTC. Amino acid sequence: CASSHEVSGVDEQYF.